The T cell receptor beta chain under discussion was sequenced for a study of cytomegalovirus exposure and HLA in healthy donors. Regarding the study as a whole: Segments of the TCR beta V type were, in most cases, productive about 87% or about 30% of the time in an earlier analysis.

The CDR3 is 13 amino acids. With V trimmed by 8 bases and J by 6 bases, 7 bases remained unmatched. Per germline, CDR1 MDHEN and CDR2 SYDVKM. Primers: 60 Vbeta forward and 13 Jbeta reverse. Clones were sequenced by immunoSEQ multiplex PCR, and TCRdb holds only the in-frame ones, with some missing. This sample yields approximately 190,000 clones, of which roughly 80% are seen a single time; more than 6% belongs to the top ten. About this clone: The target antigen is unknown.

The sequenced sample was PBMCs. This chain links TRBV28 with TRBJ1-1; TRBD1 agrees at 9 bases. This receptor was identified in a man aged 35 to 55 in good health and CMV-seropositive. Written as DNA, the CDR3 is TGTGCCAGCTTGAAACAGGGGGCCCCTGAAGCTTTCTTT. This sequence encodes CASLKQGAPEAFF.